A single sample is the source of the 12 T cell receptor beta chains below, sequenced in a study of cytomegalovirus exposure and HLA in healthy donors. The PCR had 60 Vbeta and 13 Jbeta primers. The table came from immunoSEQ multiplex PCR; TCRdb's copy has only in-frame clones and leaves some out. Of 95,000 to 150,000 clones in the sample, over 80% were seen once. The sample was PBMCs. Every receptor here comes from a young man in good health and CMV-seronegative.

This chain links TRBV7-2 with TRBJ1-3, with no clear D. The CDR3 runs 14 residues. CDR1 is SGHTA and CDR2 is FQGNSA in the germline V gene. Trimming took 4 bases from V and 1 from J, leaving 8 bases between them. CDR3 loop: CASSSQRSGNTIYF. DNA for the CDR3: TGTGCCAGCAGCTCACAGAGATCTGGAAACACCATATATTTT.

CDR3 in DNA: TGTGCCAGCAGCCCCGAAAGGGCTCGGGGCTATGGCTACACCTTC. It yields the protein CASSPERARGYGYTF. V is TRBV7-2 and J is TRBJ1-2; no reliable D call. Germline assignment: CDR1 SGHTA and CDR2 FQGNSA. V dropped 5 bases and J dropped 4 bases, with 17 bases sitting between them. CDR3 length: 15 residues.

The gene calls are TRBV7-8 and TRBJ2-4, with D maybe TRBD2 (5 bases). The CDR3 loop spans 13 amino acids. Germline V lookup: CDR1 SGHVS, CDR2 FQNEAQ. Trimming pared 2 bases from V and 6 bases from J, leaving 8 bases between. CDR3 in DNA: TGTGCCAGCAGCTTATCTGAGGGAAACATTCAGTACTTC. This gives the protein CASSLSEGNIQYF.

J is TRBJ1-1 and V is TRBV10-3; TRBD1 matches 8 bases. J was trimmed by 7 bases and V by 6 bases; bases with no gene match: 10. Germline V CDR1 and CDR2: ENHRY, SYGVKD. CDR3 length: 14 residues. In DNA form, the CDR3 reads TGTGCCATCAGACTGACAGGGGAGGAGGGTGAAGCTTTCTTT. It specifies CAIRLTGEEGEAFF.

The chain uses TRBV4-1 and TRBJ2-7; 10 bases fit TRBD2. CDR1 MGHRA and CDR2 YSYEKL come from the germline V gene. The CDR3 extends over 17 amino acids. Trimming removed 2 bases from V and 2 bases from J; junction bases left unmatched: 9. Here the CDR3 reads CASSQILKRGGTYEQYF. The DNA of the CDR3 is TGCGCCAGCAGCCAAATCCTTAAGCGGGGGGGCACCTACGAGCAGTACTTC.

The chain carries TRBV5-6 and TRBJ2-3; no definite D call. CDR3 length: 12 residues. CDR1 and CDR2 from the germline V gene are SGHDT and YYEEEE. V lost 3 bases and J lost 4, with 6 bases in between. This CDR3 reads CASSSGPDTQYF. The CDR3 DNA follows: TGTGCCAGCAGCTCGGGTCCAGATACGCAGTATTTT.

This chain links TRBV6-5 with TRBJ1-1, with D tentatively TRBD1 (6 bases). Germline CDR1 reads MNHEY; CDR2 reads SVGAGI. This CDR3 is 14 amino acids long. Trimming removed 6 bases from V and 4 bases from J, with 15 bases in between. Written as DNA, the CDR3 is TGTGCCAGCAGGTTATCAGGGGATGGCACTGAAGCTTTCTTT. Translating it yields CASRLSGDGTEAFF.

This clone was detected a few times. The CDR3 DNA reads TGCGCCAGCAGTGAGTCATGGGGGGGCTCTGGAAACACCATATATTTT. Protein sequence: CASSESWGGSGNTIYF. The chain is built from TRBV10-2 and TRBJ1-3; D might be TRBD1 (5 bases). Trimming removed 0 bases at V and 0 bases at J, with 9 bases between. CDR1 WSHSY and CDR2 SAAADI come from the germline V gene. The CDR3 has 16 residues.

The chain is built from TRBV5-1 and TRBJ2-3; 7 bases match TRBD2. Unmatched junction bases numbered 0, after V lost 2 bases and J lost 6 bases. Germline V lookup: CDR1 SGHRS, CDR2 YFSETQ. This CDR3 has 12 amino acids. This CDR3 reads CASSLLADTQYF. The CDR3 nucleotides read TGCGCCAGCAGCTTACTAGCGGATACGCAGTATTTT. The entire variable domain, with the rest obtained from reference TRBV5-1 and TRBJ2-3, is as follows: KAGVTQTPRYLIKTRGQQVTLSCSPISGHRSVSWYQQTPGQGLQFLFEYFSETQRNKGNFPGRFSGRQFSNSRSEMNVSTLELGDSALYLCASSLLADTQYFGPGTRLTVL.

The rearrangement links TRBV19 to TRBJ1-2; TRBD1 aligns across 8 bases. The CDR3 is 16 residues long. Germline V gives CDR1 LNHDA, CDR2 SQIVND (reference sequence). Germline trimming cut 9 bases from V and 0 bases from J; bases unmatched to any gene: 12. In nucleotides, the CDR3 is TGTGCCAGCGGCCAGGGGGCCGTCGGCGCTAACTATGGCTACACCTTC. Amino acids: CASGQGAVGANYGYTF.

This clone showed up just a few times. This rearrangement joins TRBV9 to TRBJ2-2; TRBD1 matches at 9 bases. Trimming removed 3 bases from V and 8 bases from J; junction bases left unmatched: 5. CDR1 is SGDLS, CDR2 YYNGEE, per germline. This CDR3 contains 14 residues. The chain's CDR3 is CASSADRGSGELFF. The CDR3 coding sequence is TGTGCCAGCAGCGCGGACAGGGGTAGTGGGGAGCTGTTTTTT.

J is TRBJ2-7 and V is TRBV28; 9 positions agree with TRBD1. Germline CDR1 and CDR2: MDHEN and SYDVKM. The trim removed 7 bases at V and 3 bases at J, leaving 10 bases unmatched. CDR3 length: 15 residues. This chain's CDR3 is CASNGPGTGSYEQYF. The DNA for the CDR3 is TGTGCCAGCAACGGTCCCGGGACAGGGAGCTACGAGCAGTACTTC.